This TCR beta chain was retrieved from a study of T cell responses to AZD1222 COVID-19 vaccine. Overall study: Samples with a second dose at about 4 or about 12 weeks were pooled together.

About this clone: What it binds is not known.

Only in-frame clones appear in the TCRdb table, and some are missing; sequencing was by immunoSEQ multiplex PCR. This repertoire shows around 63,000 clones, around 86% found once; its top ten account for less than 20%. General observations from the study: Possibly, clonal diversity was underestimated; donors were largely white British and included more females. Among AZD1222 vaccinees, only 6 or 7 were seropositive at baseline. Receipt of two AZD1222 doses was followed by a rise in Spike-specific TCR breadth and depth.

Germline lookup yields CDR1 SGHAT and CDR2 FQNNGV. CDR3 length equals 12 residues. The ends were cut back, 0 bases at V and 9 bases at J, with 9 bases in the middle. The sequence came from an adult in good health. The sample consisted of peripheral blood, taken on day 0 of AZD1222 vaccination. V gene TRBV11-2 combines with J gene TRBJ2-7; D is possibly TRBD2 (6 bases). For the CDR3, the DNA is TGTGCCAGCAGCTTAGATCAGGAGGGGCAGTACTTC. Protein product: CASSLDQEGQYF.